The entry below describes one TCR beta chain. These data belong to a study of CD8 T cells in Susac syndrome. Germline CDR1 reads MNHEY; CDR2 reads SMNVEV (reference sequence). The length of the CDR3 is 15 residues. V lost 6 bases to trimming and J lost 1 base, with 16 bases between them. Random hexamers served to reverse transcribe about 0.5 to 1 ug RNA. MiXCR, applied by TCRdb to the immunoSEQ multiplex PCR reads, yields one record per CDR3 protein. The sample lists approximately 300,000 distinct CDR3 sequences; around 91% were seen once. Input material: CD8+ T cells from PBMCs. The V and J genes are TRBV27 and TRBJ2-7; tentatively, D is TRBD2 (5 bases). The sequence was obtained from a human donor with multiple sclerosis. The CDR3 region has the DNA TGTGCCAGCAGCTCTCTTACCGGACTTTCCTACGAGCAGTACTTC. This translates into CASSSLTGLSYEQYF.